A selection of T cell receptor beta chains follows, all from one sample in a study of CD8 T cell repertoires and HIV-1 epitope variants. Some clones are missing from TCRdb's copy, which holds only in-frame ones; the method was immunoSEQ multiplex PCR. The data hold tens of thousands of clones, with roughly 77% observed a single time. Sequenced sample: uncultured baseline CD8+ T cells from peripheral blood mononuclear cells (PBMCs). The origin of the receptors is a male donor with HIV. Both conserved end residues are part of each CDR3.

>TRBJ2-5|TRBV18
CASSPSGVGTQYF
>TRBJ2-7|TRBV5-8
CASSRRQGAYEQYF
>TRBJ2-1|TRBV7-2
CASSSWGFHIF
>TRBJ1-4|TRBV5-1
CASSRAGEKLFF
>TRBJ1-1|TRBV5-6
CASSLRGASVRSEAFF
>TRBJ2-7|TRBV19
CASRGLAYEQYF
>TRBJ1-5|TRBV29-1
CSAHSGGNQPQHF
>TRBJ1-6|TRBV9
CASSVSDNYNSPLHF
>TRBJ1-2|TRBV29-1
CSVELTDFYGYTF
>TRBJ1-1|TRBV7-8
CASSLEPTVRNTEAFF
>TRBJ1-2|TRBV19
CASSISGGRYYGYTF
>TRBJ2-7|TRBV5-6
CASSSGGYEQYF
>TRBJ2-1|TRBV11-2
CASSPLAGGYNEQFF
>TRBJ2-7|TRBV28
CASREVTSYEQYF
>TRBJ2-3|TRBV5-1
CASSLASTDTQYF
>TRBJ2-4|TRBV5-1
CASSFQLRENIQYF